This entry lists 22 T cell receptor beta chains sequenced from one sample in a study of blood T cell repertoires in COVID-19. Some clones are missing from TCRdb's copy, which holds only in-frame ones; the method was immunoSEQ multiplex PCR. Of fewer than 150,000 clones in the sample, around 90% are singletons; the top ten hold about 8%. Sequenced input: peripheral blood. The receptor source for this set is a human donor in a cohort sampled during active COVID-19.

This chain links TRBV12-3 or TRBV12-4 with TRBJ2-1; 8 bases are a match to TRBD2. CDR3 size: 12 residues. V shed 6 bases, J shed 8 bases, and the junction held 3 bases outside the gene matches. The CDR3 coding sequence is TGTGCCAGCAGGGGACTAGGGGATGAGCAGTTCTTC. It is translated as CASRGLGDEQFF.

The chain carries TRBV12-5 and TRBJ1-1, with D perhaps matching TRBD1 (5 bases). CDR3 length: 18 residues. Deletions cut 1 base from V and 4 bases from J, with 22 bases between. Germline CDR1 LGHNT, CDR2 FRNRAP. CDR3 in DNA: TGTGCTAGTGGTTTGGGGCGACCCCCTGGGCAGGGAGGCACTGAAGCTTTCTTT. Translation gives CASGLGRPPGQGGTEAFF.

The J gene is TRBJ2-1, the V gene TRBV6-6, with 7 bases lining up with TRBD2. The germline CDR1 and CDR2 sequences are MNHNY and SVGAGI (reference sequence). V lost 7 bases to trimming and J lost 0 bases; unmatched junction nucleotides: 6. The CDR3 runs 15 residues. In DNA form, the CDR3 reads TGTGCCAGCACCTATAAGCGGGACTCCTACAATGAGCAGTTCTTC. Protein product: CASTYKRDSYNEQFF.

The CDR3 DNA reads TGCGCCAGCAGCCTGGAGACTAGCGGGAGTTACGAGCAGTACTTC. It yields the protein CASSLETSGSYEQYF. The V call is TRBV4-1, the J call TRBJ2-7; 12 bases are shared with TRBD2. J gave up 4 bases and V 4 bases, and 5 bases lay outside the gene matches. Germline CDR1 reads MGHRA; CDR2 reads YSYEKL. The CDR3 is made up of 15 amino acids.

The gene calls are TRBV11-2 and TRBJ1-2; D uncertain. CDR1 is SGHAT, CDR2 FQNNGV, per germline. V lost 5 bases and J 2 bases, leaving 6 bases between the germline ends. The CDR3 covers 12 residues. The CDR3 nucleotides read TGTGCCAGCAGCCCCCTCAACTATGGCTACACCTTC. Its translation: CASSPLNYGYTF.

The genes are TRBV7-9 and TRBJ2-1; a weak D match, TRBD2 (6 bases). Germline CDR1 is SEHNR and CDR2 is FQNEAQ (reference sequence). V shed 4 bases and J shed 13 bases, with 14 bases lying between them. The CDR3 totals 12 residues. The CDR3 is CASSSQWGVQFF. DNA of the CDR3: TGTGCCAGCAGCTCCCAGTGGGGGGTACAGTTCTTC. The full variable domain, completed using reference TRBV7-9 and TRBJ2-1, is DTGVSQNPRHKITKRGQNVTFRCDPISEHNRLYWYRQTLGQGPEFLTYFQNEAQLEKSRLLSDRFSAERPKGSFSTLEIQRTEQGDSAMYLCASSSQWGVQFFGPGTRLTVL.

About this clone: A read error may produce the germline difference seen at one junction end. Distinct nucleotide sequences in the sample also encode this CDR3. The V gene is TRBV18, the J gene TRBJ2-7; the match to TRBD1 covers 9 bases. CDR1 and CDR2 (germline): KGHSH, LQKENI. CDR3 length: 16 amino acids. The CDR3 loop reads CASSPRLTGGPHEQYF. The DNA for the CDR3 is TGTGCCAGTTCACCTCGATTGACAGGGGGACCCCACGAGCAGTACTTC.

V is TRBV6-6 and J is TRBJ1-1; D unclear. The CDR3 sequence is 14 residues long. Per the germline V gene, CDR1 is MNHNY and CDR2 is SVGAGI (reference sequence). V dropped 6 bases and J dropped 1 base, with 12 bases sitting between them. The CDR3 protein is CASRFTRQNTEAFF. In nucleotides, the CDR3 is TGTGCCAGCAGATTTACCCGACAGAACACTGAAGCTTTCTTT.

The chain uses TRBV6-2 or TRBV6-3 and TRBJ2-7; the D is unclear. The CDR3 length is 14 residues. V was pared by 0 bases and J by 1 base, with 7 bases between. The germline V gene has CDR1 MNHEY and CDR2 SVGEGT. The CDR3 DNA follows: TGTGCCAGCAGTTACTCTTCAGTATCCTACGAGCAGTACTTC. Amino acid sequence: CASSYSSVSYEQYF.

The chain is built from TRBV11-3 and TRBJ2-7; maybe TRBD1 (6 bases). The CDR3 is 14 amino acids. Germline loops: CDR1 SGHNT, CDR2 YENEEA. V was shortened by 6 bases and J by 4 bases, with 16 bases between the two germline ends. The DNA for the CDR3 is TGTGCCAGCAGTCTCCGGTTACAGGGTTACGAGCAGTACTTC. Amino acids: CASSLRLQGYEQYF.

This chain joins TRBV5-6 and TRBJ2-1; 8 bases are a match to TRBD2. After removal of 0 bases from V and 3 bases from J, the junction contained 5 bases not matched to a gene. Germline V CDR1 and CDR2: SGHDT, YYEEEE. The CDR3 is made up of 16 amino acids. The CDR3 protein is CASSLVSGRDYNEQFF. CDR3 DNA sequence: TGTGCCAGCAGCTTGGTAAGCGGGAGAGACTACAATGAGCAGTTCTTC.

The V and J genes are TRBV5-1 and TRBJ2-2, with a possible D match to TRBD2 (5 bases). The CDR3 consists of 14 residues. Trimming took 0 bases from V and 9 from J, leaving 12 bases between them. The germline V gene encodes CDR1 SGHRS and CDR2 YFSETQ. The CDR3 DNA reads as TGCGCCAGCAGCTTGGAGCGGAGGACCCGGGAGCTGTTTTTT. It is translated as CASSLERRTRELFF.

V is TRBV7-9 and J is TRBJ2-7, with no clear D. Germline V lookup: CDR1 SEHNR, CDR2 FQNEAQ (reference sequence). CDR3 size: 15 residues. Trimming pared 1 base from V and 0 bases from J, leaving 10 bases between. In nucleotides, the CDR3 is TGTGCCAGCAGCTTAGGCAGTCAGGACTCCTACGAGCAGTACTTC. It specifies CASSLGSQDSYEQYF.

V gene TRBV30 combines with J gene TRBJ1-1; tentatively, D is TRBD1 (5 bases). CDR1 is GTSNPN and CDR2 is SVGIG in the germline V gene (reference sequence). The CDR3 runs to 13 residues. V was pared by 2 bases and J by 7 bases, with 14 bases between. The CDR3 DNA sequence: TGTGCCTGGAGTTTCCTTCAAACAGGTGAAGCTTTCTTT. It is translated as CAWSFLQTGEAFF.

The chain combines TRBV19 with TRBJ2-1; 10 bases map to TRBD2. Germline CDR1 reads LNHDA; CDR2 reads SQIVND (reference sequence). The CDR3 runs to 16 residues. V lost 4 bases, J lost 8 bases, and 11 bases stayed unmatched. The CDR3 sequence is CASSRTKAGGPDEQFF. For the CDR3, the DNA is TGTGCCAGTAGTAGGACCAAAGCGGGAGGGCCCGATGAGCAGTTCTTC.

The V call is TRBV27, the J call TRBJ1-2; possibly TRBD1 for D (6 bases). V was pared by 5 bases and J by 5 bases, with 15 bases between. Germline V gene sequence: CDR1 MNHEY, CDR2 SMNVEV (reference sequence). The CDR3 totals 14 residues. The CDR3 reads CASSRDTRGYGYTF. CDR3 coding DNA: TGTGCCAGCAGTCGGGACACCCGGGGTTATGGCTACACCTTC.

The J gene is TRBJ1-6, the V gene TRBV5-4; the D gene is possibly TRBD1 (6 bases). CDR1 is SGHNT and CDR2 is YYREEE in the germline V gene (reference sequence). The CDR3 loop spans 15 amino acids. The germline V and J ends were trimmed by 0 bases and 9 bases, with 13 bases remaining between them. CDR3 nucleotide sequence: TGTGCCAGCAGCTTGGGGAACAGGGAGTCTTCACCCCTCCACTTT. Residues: CASSLGNRESSPLHF.

This rearrangement joins TRBV28 to TRBJ2-1; the match to TRBD1 covers 8 bases. Trimming removed 2 bases from V and 1 base from J; junction bases left unmatched: 4. The CDR3 totals 16 residues. From germline, CDR1 is MDHEN and CDR2 SYDVKM. CDR3 loop: CASSLQGAGSYNEQFF. Written as DNA, the CDR3 is TGTGCCAGCAGTTTACAGGGGGCCGGGTCCTACAATGAGCAGTTCTTC.

This chain's CDR3 is CASRTSGTDTQYF. The CDR3 coding sequence is TGTGCCAGTCGGACTAGCGGAACAGATACGCAGTATTTT. The chain links TRBV12-3 or TRBV12-4 to TRBJ2-3; 10 nucleotides match TRBD2. Trimming cost V 9 bases and J 3 bases; bases outside gene matches: 3. The CDR3 extends over 13 amino acids.

The chain employs TRBV5-4 and TRBJ1-6; 7 bases line up with TRBD1. With V trimmed by 2 bases and J by 9 bases, 8 bases remained unmatched. The CDR3 covers 15 residues. Germline assignment: CDR1 SGHNT and CDR2 YYREEE (reference sequence). The CDR3 bases are TGTGCCAGCAGCTTACAGGGGAGGTTAGGTTCACCCCTCCACTTT. Its translation is CASSLQGRLGSPLHF. The variable domain in full, with the rest retrieved from reference TRBV5-4 and TRBJ1-6, is ETGVTQSPTHLIKTRGQQVTLRCSSQSGHNTVSWYQQALGQGPQFIFQYYREEENGRGNFPPRFSGLQFPNYSSELNVNALELDDSALYLCASSLQGRLGSPLHFGNGTRLTVT.

This clone was counted once. The chain joins TRBV28 to TRBJ1-1; possible D gene TRBD1, 5 bases. In germline, CDR1 is MDHEN, CDR2 SYDVKM. The CDR3 has 14 amino acids. Between the trimmed V and J ends, which lost 3 bases and 3 bases, there was a span of 11 bases. The CDR3 nucleotides are TGTGCCAGCAGTTTGAAAGACAGTTACACTGAAGCTTTCTTT. Protein product: CASSLKDSYTEAFF.

The V gene is TRBV3-1 (or the pseudogene TRBV3-2), the J gene TRBJ2-7; 9 bases line up with TRBD2. V lost 6 bases and J lost 3; bases outside the gene matches: 9. This CDR3 has 15 amino acids. Germline CDR1 is LGHDT and CDR2 is YNNKEL (reference sequence). CDR3 sequence reads: CASSPSASGVYEQYF. The CDR3, as DNA: TGTGCCAGCAGTCCCTCGGCTAGCGGGGTCTACGAGCAGTACTTC.